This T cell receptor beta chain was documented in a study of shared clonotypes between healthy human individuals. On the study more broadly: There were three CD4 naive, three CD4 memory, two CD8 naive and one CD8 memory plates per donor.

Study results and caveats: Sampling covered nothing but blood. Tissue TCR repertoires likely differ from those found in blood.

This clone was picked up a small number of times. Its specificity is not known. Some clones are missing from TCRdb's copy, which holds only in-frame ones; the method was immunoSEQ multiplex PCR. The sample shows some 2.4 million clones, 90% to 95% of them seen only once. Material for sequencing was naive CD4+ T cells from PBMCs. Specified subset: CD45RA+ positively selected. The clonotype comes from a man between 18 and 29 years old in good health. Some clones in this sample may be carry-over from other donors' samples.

This CDR3 is CASSTPYTF. The DNA of the CDR3 is TGTGCCAGCAGTACCCCCTACACCTTC. The chain uses TRBV2 and TRBJ1-2; D uncertain. The CDR3 is 9 residues long. The germline gives CDR1 SNHLY, CDR2 FYNNEI. V gave up 5 bases and J gave up 10 bases, with 5 bases separating them.